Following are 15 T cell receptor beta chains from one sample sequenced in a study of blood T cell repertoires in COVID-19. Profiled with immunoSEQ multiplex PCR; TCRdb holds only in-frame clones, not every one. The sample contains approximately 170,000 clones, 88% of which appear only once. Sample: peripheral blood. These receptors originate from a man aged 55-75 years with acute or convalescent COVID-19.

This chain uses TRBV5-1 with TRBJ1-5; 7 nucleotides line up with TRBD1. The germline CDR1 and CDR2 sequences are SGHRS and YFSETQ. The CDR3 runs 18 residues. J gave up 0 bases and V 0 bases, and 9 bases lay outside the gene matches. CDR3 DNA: TGCGCCAGCAGCTTGGGAACAGGGGCACAATATAGCAATCAGCCCCAGCATTTT. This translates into CASSLGTGAQYSNQPQHF.

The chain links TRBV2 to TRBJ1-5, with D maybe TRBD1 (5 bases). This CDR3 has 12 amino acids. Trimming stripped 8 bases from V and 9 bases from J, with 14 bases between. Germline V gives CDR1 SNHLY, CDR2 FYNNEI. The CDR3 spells CASGGRGGPQHF. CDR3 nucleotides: TGTGCCAGCGGGGGGAGGGGAGGGCCCCAGCATTTT.

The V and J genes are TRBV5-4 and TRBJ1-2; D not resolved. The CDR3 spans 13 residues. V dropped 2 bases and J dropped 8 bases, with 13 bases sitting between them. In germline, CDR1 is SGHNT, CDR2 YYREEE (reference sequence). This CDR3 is CASSFVEGRGYTF. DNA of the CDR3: TGTGCCAGCAGCTTCGTTGAGGGTAGGGGCTACACCTTC.

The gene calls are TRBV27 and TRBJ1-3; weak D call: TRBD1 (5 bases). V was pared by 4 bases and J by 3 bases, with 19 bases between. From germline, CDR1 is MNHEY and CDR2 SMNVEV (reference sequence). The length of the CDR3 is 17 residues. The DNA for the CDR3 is TGTGCCAGCAGTTCTCAGGGTGGCGCATTCGGTGGAAACACCATATATTTT. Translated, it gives CASSSQGGAFGGNTIYF.

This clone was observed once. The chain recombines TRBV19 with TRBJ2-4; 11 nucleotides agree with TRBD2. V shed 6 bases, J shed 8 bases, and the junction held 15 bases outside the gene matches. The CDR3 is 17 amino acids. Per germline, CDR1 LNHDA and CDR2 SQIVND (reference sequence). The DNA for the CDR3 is TGTGCCAGTAGATGGGGGACTAGCGGATCAAAGGGGGACATTCAGTACTTC. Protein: CASRWGTSGSKGDIQYF.

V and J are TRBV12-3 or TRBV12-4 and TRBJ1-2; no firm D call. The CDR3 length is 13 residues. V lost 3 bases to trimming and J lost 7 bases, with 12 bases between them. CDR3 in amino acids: CASSFFGERGYTF. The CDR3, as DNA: TGTGCCAGCAGTTTTTTCGGGGAACGTGGCTACACCTTC.

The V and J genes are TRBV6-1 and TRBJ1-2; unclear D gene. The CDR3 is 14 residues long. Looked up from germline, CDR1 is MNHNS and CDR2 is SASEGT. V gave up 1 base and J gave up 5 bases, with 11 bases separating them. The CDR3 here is CASSEGRTSYGYTF. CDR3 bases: TGTGCCAGCAGTGAAGGGAGAACTAGTTATGGCTACACCTTC.

The CDR3 DNA reads as TGTGCCAGCAGCTATAGCGGGGGCCTAATGGATGAGCAGTTCTTC. It yields the protein CASSYSGGLMDEQFF. The rearrangement uses TRBV7-3 and TRBJ2-1, with 9 nucleotides matching TRBD2. V was pared by 4 bases and J by 8 bases, with 9 bases of the junction left unmatched. The CDR3 is made up of 15 amino acids. The germline gives CDR1 SGHTA, CDR2 FQGTGA. Filled out from reference TRBV7-3 and TRBJ2-1, the complete variable domain reads GAGVSQTPSNKVTEKGKYVELRCDPISGHTALYWYRQSLGQGPEFLIYFQGTGAADDSGLPNDRFFAVRPEGSVSTLKIQRTERGDSAVYLCASSYSGGLMDEQFFGPGTRLTVL.

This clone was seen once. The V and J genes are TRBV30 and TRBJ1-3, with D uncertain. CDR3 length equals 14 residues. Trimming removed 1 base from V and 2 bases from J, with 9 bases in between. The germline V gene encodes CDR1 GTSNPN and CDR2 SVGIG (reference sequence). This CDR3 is CAWSAQPAGNTIYF. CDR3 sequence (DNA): TGTGCCTGGAGTGCACAACCAGCTGGAAACACCATATATTTT.

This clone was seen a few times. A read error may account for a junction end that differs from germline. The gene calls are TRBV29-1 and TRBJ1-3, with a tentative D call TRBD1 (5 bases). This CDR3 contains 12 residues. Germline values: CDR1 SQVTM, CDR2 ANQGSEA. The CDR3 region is CSVEQGGRPQNF. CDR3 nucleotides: TGCAGCGTTGAACAGGGCGGAAGGCCCCAGAATTTT.

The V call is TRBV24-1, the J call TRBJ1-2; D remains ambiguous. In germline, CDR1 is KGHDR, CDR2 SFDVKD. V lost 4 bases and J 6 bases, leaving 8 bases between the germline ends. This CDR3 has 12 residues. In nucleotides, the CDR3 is TGTGCCACCAGTGACTGGGCAAATGGCTACACCTTC. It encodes CATSDWANGYTF.

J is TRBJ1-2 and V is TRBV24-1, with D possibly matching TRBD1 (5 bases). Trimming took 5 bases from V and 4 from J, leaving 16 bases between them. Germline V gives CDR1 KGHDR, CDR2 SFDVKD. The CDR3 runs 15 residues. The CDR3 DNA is TGTGCCACCAGTGGGGGAGGGACGGCTGCCTATGGCTACACCTTC. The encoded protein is CATSGGGTAAYGYTF.

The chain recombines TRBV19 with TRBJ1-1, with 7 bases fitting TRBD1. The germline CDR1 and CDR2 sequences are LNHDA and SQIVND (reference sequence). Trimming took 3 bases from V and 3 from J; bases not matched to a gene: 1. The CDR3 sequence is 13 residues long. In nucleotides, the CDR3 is TGTGCCAGTAGTATCCAGGGGGACACTGAAGCTTTCTTT. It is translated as CASSIQGDTEAFF.

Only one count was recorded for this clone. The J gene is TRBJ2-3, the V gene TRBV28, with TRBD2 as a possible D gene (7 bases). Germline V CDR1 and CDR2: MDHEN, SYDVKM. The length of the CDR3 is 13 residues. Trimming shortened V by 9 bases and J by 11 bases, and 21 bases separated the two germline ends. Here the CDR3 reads CASSGGPPIGQYF. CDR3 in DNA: TGTGCCAGTTCGGGGGGCCCGCCGATCGGGCAGTATTTT.

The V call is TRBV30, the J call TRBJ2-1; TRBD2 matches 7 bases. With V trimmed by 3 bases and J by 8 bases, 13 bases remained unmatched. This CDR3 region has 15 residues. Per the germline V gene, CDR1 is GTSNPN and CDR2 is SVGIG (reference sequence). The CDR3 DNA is TGTGCCTGGAGCGCGGGGGTTCTCGGAGTGGATGAGCAGTTCTTC. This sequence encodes CAWSAGVLGVDEQFF. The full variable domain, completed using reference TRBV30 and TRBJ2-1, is SQTIHQWPATLVQPVGSPLSLECTVEGTSNPNLYWYRQAAGRGLQLLFYSVGIGQISSEVPQNLSASRPQDRQFILSSKKLLLSDSGFYLCAWSAGVLGVDEQFFGPGTRLTVL.